The clone carrying this T cell receptor beta chain was recorded at least ten times. V was shortened by 5 bases and J by 3 bases, with 7 bases between the two germline ends. The CDR3 runs to 12 residues. Individually, TCR cDNA molecules were each labelled with a unique molecular identifier. Each CDR3 protein is one row after TCRdb ran MiXCR on the 5' RACE reads. The data hold about 92,000 distinct CDR3 sequences, with approximately 12% observed a single time. The data originate from a study of spatial heterogeneity in lung cancer. As for the study in general: Combinations of a unique TCR and a UMI were tallied in raw reads, and on average each appeared more than ten times.

Time point noted: sample taken at primary tumor resection. Patients with untreated early-stage non-small cell lung cancer, numbering some 72, were the donors. No cell sorting; template was whole RNA from tumor, lung tissue or PBMC. The specimen comprised PBMCs, sampled at surgery. The rearrangement uses TRBV12-3 or TRBV12-4 and TRBJ2-5; D unresolved. The TCR was taken from a male donor with early-stage non-small cell lung cancer. CDR3 sequence reads: CASSSAKETQYF. CDR3 nucleotides: TGTGCCAGCAGTAGCGCAAAAGAGACCCAGTACTTC.